One sample yielded the 26 T cell receptor beta chains listed below, sequenced in a study of blood T cells in healthy people across ages. Together with a sample-barcoded 5' primer, a J-beta primer mix was included in a second PCR lasting roughly 6 to 12 cycles. MiXCR, applied by TCRdb to the 5' RACE reads, yields one record per CDR3 protein. The sample has roughly 800,000 distinct CDR3 sequences, 25% seen once. These same records also appear under a second study, on T cells of mothers and their children.

Sample: blood. The receptors here all came from a boy between 10 and 17 years old in good health.

CDR3 loop: CASSGYSYEQYF. The DNA for the CDR3 is TGTGCCAGCAGCGGGTACTCCTACGAGCAGTACTTC. This chain joins TRBV7-2 and TRBJ2-7, with D hard to call. V was pared by 5 bases and J by 0 bases, with 5 bases between. CDR1 is SGHTA, CDR2 FQGNSA, per germline. CDR3 length equals 12 residues.

This clonotype has only one observation. The V and J genes are TRBV2 and TRBJ2-3, with 7 bases identical to TRBD2. The V gene's germline CDR1 is SNHLY and CDR2 FYNNEI. The CDR3 sequence is 13 residues long. Trimming at V came to 6 bases and at J to 5 bases, leaving 5 bases not matched to a gene. The DNA of the CDR3 is TGTGCCAGCAGAGCGGGGTGGGGAGATACGCAGTATTTT. Its protein product is CASRAGWGDTQYF.

The chain employs TRBV20-1 and TRBJ2-5; D is possibly TRBD2 (7 bases). The CDR3 spans 14 residues. The germline V and J ends were trimmed by 5 bases and 2 bases, with 15 bases remaining between them. From germline, CDR1 is DFQATT and CDR2 SNEGSKA (reference sequence). CDR3 nucleotide sequence: TGCAGTGCTTTGGGGGGGGCAGCACAAGAGACCCAGTACTTC. Translating gives CSALGGAAQETQYF.

This clonotype has more than one count but fewer than ten. The rearrangement links TRBV7-9 to TRBJ1-4, with a possible D match to TRBD1 (5 bases). The CDR3 spans 16 residues. Germline CDR1 is SEHNR and CDR2 is FQNEAQ (reference sequence). Trimming took off 5 bases at V and 4 bases at J, with 17 bases between the two ends. The chain's CDR3 is CASSLPPGEVNEKLFF. The CDR3 DNA follows: TGTGCCAGCAGCCTCCCCCCGGGGGAGGTTAATGAAAAACTGTTTTTT.

V and J are TRBV4-1 and TRBJ2-3; TRBD2 agrees at 11 bases. The germline gives CDR1 MGHRA, CDR2 YSYEKL. The CDR3 length is 14 residues. V shed 7 bases and J 5 bases; nucleotides not matched to a gene: 5. DNA for the CDR3: TGCGCCAGCAAGACTAGCGGGAATGAAGATACGCAGTATTTT. This gives the protein CASKTSGNEDTQYF.

A few counts support this clonotype. V and J are TRBV5-5 and TRBJ2-1; tentatively, D is TRBD2 (6 bases). CDR3 length equals 16 residues. Germline loops: CDR1 SGHKS, CDR2 YYEKEE (reference sequence). Trimming took 1 base from V and 5 from J, leaving 16 bases between them. CDR3 amino acids: CASSLYETSRDNEQFF. DNA of the CDR3: TGTGCCAGCAGCTTGTACGAAACTAGCAGAGACAATGAGCAGTTCTTC. The full variable domain, its missing parts supplied by reference TRBV5-5 and TRBJ2-1, is DAGVTQSPTHLIKTRGQQVTLRCSPISGHKSVSWYQQVLGQGPQFIFQYYEKEERGRGNFPDRFSARQFPNYSSELNVNALLLGDSALYLCASSLYETSRDNEQFFGPGTRLTVL.

The V and J genes are TRBV28 and TRBJ2-3; 14 nucleotides line up with TRBD2. Unmatched junction bases numbered 11, after V lost 2 bases and J lost 4 bases. The germline CDR1 and CDR2 sequences are MDHEN and SYDVKM. The CDR3 sequence is 19 residues long. The CDR3 bases are TGTGCCAGCAGTTTACCCCGGAGACTAGCGGGGGGGCCCTCAGATACGCAGTATTTT. Amino acid sequence: CASSLPRRLAGGPSDTQYF.

This chain connects TRBV12-3 or TRBV12-4 to TRBJ2-1, with D possibly called TRBD1 or TRBD2 (5 bases each). The V end was cut by 5 bases, the J end by 7 bases, with 9 bases between. The CDR3 runs to 12 residues. CDR3 protein: CASSPEGNEQFF. The CDR3 region has the DNA TGTGCCAGCAGTCCCGAGGGGAATGAGCAGTTCTTC.

The table lists this clonotype with a few counts. This chain uses TRBV6-5 with TRBJ2-2; maybe TRBD1 (6 bases). This CDR3 has 15 residues. The V end was cut by 5 bases, the J end by 4 bases, with 14 bases between. Per germline, CDR1 MNHEY and CDR2 SVGAGI. CDR3 in DNA: TGTGCCAGCAGTAGCCCGGGACACCCCACCGGGGAGCTGTTTTTT. Its protein product is CASSSPGHPTGELFF.

This chain uses TRBV10-3 with TRBJ2-3; the D gene is possibly TRBD2 (5 bases). The CDR3 extends over 11 amino acids. The V end lost 8 bases, the J end lost 6 bases, and 9 bases lay between the germline ends. Germline CDR1 reads ENHRY; CDR2 reads SYGVKD. The CDR3 spells CAILAGDTQYF. In nucleotides, the CDR3 is TGTGCCATCTTGGCGGGTGATACGCAGTATTTT.

The gene calls are TRBV7-2 and TRBJ1-2; a possible D gene is TRBD1 (6 bases). Trimming shortened V by 1 base and J by 4 bases, and 13 bases separated the two germline ends. This CDR3 is 15 amino acids long. Germline V lookup: CDR1 SGHTA, CDR2 FQGNSA. CDR3 sequence reads: CASSLGQGTSYGYTF. CDR3 coding DNA: TGTGCCAGCAGCTTAGGGCAGGGGACTAGCTATGGCTACACCTTC. Together with reference TRBV7-2 and TRBJ1-2, the CDR3 gives the full variable domain: GAGVSQSPSNKVTEKGKDVELRCDPISGHTALYWYRQSLGQGLEFLIYFQGNSAPDKSGLPSDRFSAERTGGSVSTLTIQRTQQEDSAVYLCASSLGQGTSYGYTFGSGTRLTVV.

Comment on this clonotype: A read error may account for a junction end that differs from germline. The J gene is TRBJ1-6, the V gene TRBV3-1; D remains ambiguous. This CDR3 spans 13 amino acids. The germline V gene encodes CDR1 LGHDT and CDR2 YNNKEL (reference sequence). This CDR3 is CASSYQVSSPLHF. The CDR3 coding sequence is TGCGCCAGCAGCTACCAGGTCAGTTCACCCCTCCACTTT.

Note on this clonotype: The junction shows a germline mismatch at one end, possibly a read error. The chain is built from TRBV6-5 and TRBJ1-4; weak D call: TRBD1 (5 bases). This CDR3 has 15 amino acids. CDR1 and CDR2 (germline): MNHEY, SVGAGI. Here the CDR3 reads CASSLGRPQSEKRFF. In DNA, the CDR3 is TGTGCCAGCAGTTTGGGGCGACCACAAAGCGAAAAACGGTTTTTT.

The CDR3 DNA follows: TGTGCCATCAGTGACCCGGGGGCGGGTTCCACAGATACGCAGTATTTT. Amino acids: CAISDPGAGSTDTQYF. The rearrangement links TRBV10-3 to TRBJ2-3, with D perhaps given as TRBD1 or TRBD2 (6 bases each). Per germline, CDR1 ENHRY and CDR2 SYGVKD. V shed 3 bases and J shed 2 bases, with 15 bases lying between them. The CDR3 totals 16 residues.

V usage is TRBV3-1 and J usage is TRBJ2-7, with D perhaps TRBD2 (5 bases). Germline CDR1 and CDR2: LGHDT and YNNKEL (reference sequence). This CDR3 is 14 amino acids long. The V and J ends lost 0 bases and 6 bases respectively, with 12 bases between them. This chain's CDR3 is CASSQDTGNCEQYF. The CDR3 DNA is TGTGCCAGCAGCCAAGATACCGGGAACTGCGAGCAGTACTTC.

This clonotype has a handful of counts. CDR3 sequence (DNA): TGTGCCAGCAGTACGTTGAGGAACTCCGCTAACTATGGCTACACCTTC. Translated, it gives CASSTLRNSANYGYTF. The rearrangement joins TRBV12-3 or TRBV12-4 to TRBJ1-2, with unresolved D. The CDR3 length is 16 residues. Trimming stripped 5 bases from V and 0 bases from J, with 16 bases between.

The rearrangement links TRBV6-2 or TRBV6-3 to TRBJ2-2, with 11 bases fitting TRBD2. There are 19 residues in the CDR3. Trimming cost V 5 bases and J 6 bases; bases outside gene matches: 17. Germline V gene lookup returns CDR1 MNHEY and CDR2 SVGEGT. The CDR3 loop is CASSTLAGGHMLTSGELFF. The CDR3, as DNA: TGTGCCAGCAGTACCCTAGCGGGGGGCCACATGCTTACATCCGGGGAGCTGTTTTTT.

The V call is TRBV10-3, the J call TRBJ2-3, with 8 bases lining up with TRBD2. V lost 6 bases and J lost 2; bases outside the gene matches: 7. The CDR3 is made up of 15 amino acids. The germline V gene encodes CDR1 ENHRY and CDR2 SYGVKD. The CDR3 bases are TGTGCCATCAGGGATCGGGGGGGCCCCACAGATACGCAGTATTTT. Protein sequence: CAIRDRGGPTDTQYF.

The chain links TRBV28 to TRBJ2-5, with 9 nucleotides matching TRBD1. V lost 5 bases and J lost 11; bases outside the gene matches: 18. Germline CDR1 is MDHEN and CDR2 is SYDVKM. The CDR3 spans 16 residues. In DNA form, the CDR3 reads TGTGCCAGCAGTACCCGATTACGGGGACAGGGCTGGGAGCAGTACTTC. Residues: CASSTRLRGQGWEQYF.

The V gene is TRBV20-1, the J gene TRBJ1-2; D possibly corresponds to TRBD1 (5 bases). The ends were cut back, 6 bases at V and 8 bases at J, with 22 bases in the middle. Germline V gene data show CDR1 as DFQATT and CDR2 as SNEGSKA (reference sequence). CDR3 length: 14 amino acids. CDR3 bases: TGCAGTGCCGCACCGGGACCGCAGAGTTTAGGCTACACCTTC. It encodes CSAAPGPQSLGYTF.

The J gene is TRBJ2-3, the V gene TRBV12-3 or TRBV12-4; maybe TRBD1 (6 bases). This CDR3 is 16 amino acids long. V was cut by 1 base and J by 0 bases, with 11 bases left in between. CDR3 bases: TGTGCCAGCAGTTTAGACAGGGTAGCTAGCACAGATACGCAGTATTTT. Amino acid sequence: CASSLDRVASTDTQYF.

The gene calls are TRBV29-1 and TRBJ2-7; TRBD1 matches 7 bases. Germline V gene sequence: CDR1 SQVTM, CDR2 ANQGSEA. Trimming cost V 4 bases and J 0 bases; bases outside gene matches: 6. This CDR3 is built from 14 residues. CDR3 sequence: CSVGGQLSSYEQYF. DNA for the CDR3: TGCAGCGTTGGGGGACAGTTAAGCTCCTACGAGCAGTACTTC.

This clonotype was counted a few times. V is TRBV6-2 or TRBV6-3 and J is TRBJ2-3; possible D gene TRBD2, 6 bases. Trimming took off 4 bases at V and 0 bases at J, with 14 bases between the two ends. The CDR3 loop spans 16 amino acids. Germline V gene data show CDR1 as MNHEY and CDR2 as SVGEGT. Here the CDR3 reads CASSSWGLTSTDTQYF. Written as DNA, the CDR3 is TGTGCCAGCAGTTCCTGGGGACTTACTAGCACAGATACGCAGTATTTT.

CDR3 region: CSARLGAGSYEQYF. CDR3 sequence (DNA): TGCAGTGCTAGGCTCGGTGCAGGGTCCTACGAGCAGTACTTC. The rearrangement links TRBV20-1 to TRBJ2-7, with a possible D match to TRBD1 (5 bases). The CDR3 sequence is 14 residues long. Germline CDR1 DFQATT, CDR2 SNEGSKA (reference sequence). Between the trimmed V and J ends, which lost 3 bases and 1 base, there was a span of 13 bases.

This clonotype was counted a few times. The rearrangement uses TRBV4-3 and TRBJ2-5, with TRBD1 matching 11 bases. Matching the DNA end better, TRBJ2-7 makes the J call doubtful. Germline V CDR1 and CDR2: LGHNA, YSLEER. This CDR3 has 17 residues. CDR3 region: CASSQELGTGGSYEQYF. CDR3 nucleotide sequence: TGCGCCAGCAGCCAAGAATTGGGGACAGGGGGCTCCTACGAGCAGTACTTC.

This clonotype was picked up one time. The junction departs from the called germline gene at one end, perhaps through a read error. The gene calls are TRBV15 and TRBJ1-5; weak D call: TRBD1 (6 bases). Germline CDR1 is LNHNV and CDR2 is YYDKDF (reference sequence). The CDR3 has 16 residues. CDR3 sequence: CATGRGAGARDQPQHF. The CDR3 region has the DNA TGTGCCACCGGCAGAGGGGCAGGGGCGCGGGACCAGCCCCAGCATTTT. The entire variable domain, with the rest obtained from reference TRBV15 and TRBJ1-5, is as follows: DAMVIQNPRYQVTQFGKPVTLSCSQTLNHNVMYWYQQKSSQAPKLLFHYYDKDFNNEADTPDNFQSRRPNTSFCFLDIRSPGLGDTAMYLCATGRGAGARDQPQHFGDGTRLSIL.